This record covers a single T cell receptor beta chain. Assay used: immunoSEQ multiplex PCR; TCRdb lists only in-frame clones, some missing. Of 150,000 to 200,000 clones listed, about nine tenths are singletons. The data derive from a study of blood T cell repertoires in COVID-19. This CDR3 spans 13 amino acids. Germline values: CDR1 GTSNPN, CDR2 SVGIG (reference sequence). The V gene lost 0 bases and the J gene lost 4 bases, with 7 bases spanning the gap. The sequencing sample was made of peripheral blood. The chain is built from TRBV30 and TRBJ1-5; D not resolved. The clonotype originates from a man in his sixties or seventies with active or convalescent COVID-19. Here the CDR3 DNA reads TGTGCCTGGAGTGTAGGCAGGAATCAGCCCCAGCATTTT. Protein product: CAWSVGRNQPQHF.